This T cell receptor beta chain was documented in a study of graft-versus-host responses after intestinal transplantation. Study summary: Isolated intestinal, liver-intestinal, or multivisceral transplants were what recipients had. Every one of the recipients received anti-thymocyte globulin induction and afterwards took tacrolimus and steroids for approximately 3 years.

Broader study findings: High graft-versus-host to host-versus-graft clonal ratios were found in allografts of patients who had graft-donor T cell macrochimerism. GvH clones detected in recipient marrow included some appearing first in ileum or blood.

Repertoires were generated with immunoSEQ multiplex PCR, while TCRdb's copy carries only in-frame clones and drops some. Counted here are some 13,000 clones, over 70% occurring once; the ten biggest clones make up around 6.8%. Processed graft tissue released its intraepithelial and lamina propria lymphocytes. About this clone itself: Its target is unknown.

The sequence derives from a human patient who received an intestinal transplant, so some T cells may come from the graft donor. The material was ileum tissue, obtained 16 days after intestinal transplant.

CDR3 DNA sequence: TGTGCCTGGAGCAGGGTCTCTAGCACAGATACGCAGTATTTT. This sequence encodes CAWSRVSSTDTQYF. The chain links TRBV30 to TRBJ2-3; TRBD1 is a possible D gene (5 bases). The CDR3 has 14 residues. The V and J ends lost 3 bases and 0 bases respectively, with 10 bases between them. Germline CDR1 and CDR2: GTSNPN and SVGIG (reference sequence).